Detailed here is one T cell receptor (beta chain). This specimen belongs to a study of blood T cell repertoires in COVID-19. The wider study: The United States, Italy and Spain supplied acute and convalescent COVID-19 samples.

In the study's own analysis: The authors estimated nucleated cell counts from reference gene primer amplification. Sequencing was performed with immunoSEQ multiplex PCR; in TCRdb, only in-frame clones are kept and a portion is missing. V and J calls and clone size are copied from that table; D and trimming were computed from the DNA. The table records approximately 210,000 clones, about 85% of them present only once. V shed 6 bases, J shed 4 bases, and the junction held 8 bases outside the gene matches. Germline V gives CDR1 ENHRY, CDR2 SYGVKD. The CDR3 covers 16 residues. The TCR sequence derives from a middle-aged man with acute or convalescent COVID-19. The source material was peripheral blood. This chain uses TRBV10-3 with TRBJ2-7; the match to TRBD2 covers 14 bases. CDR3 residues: CAISTGTSGSEYEQYF. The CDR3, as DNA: TGTGCCATCAGCACTGGGACTAGCGGGAGTGAGTACGAGCAGTACTTC.